These T cell receptor beta chains were read from a single sample in a study of cytomegalovirus exposure and HLA in healthy donors. Profiling relied on immunoSEQ multiplex PCR, and the TCRdb table lists in-frame clones only, not all of them. The sample records under 200,000 clones, about four fifths being singletons. Sequencing was carried out using PBMCs. The receptors were sampled from a woman younger than 30 in good health and CMV-seronegative. Both conserved end residues are part of each CDR3. D genes are given only for firm matches. For some rows the clone size is stated as once, few or many, or as a class when expanded; others skip it.

TRBJ2-1 | NA | TRBV4-1 | NA | TGCGCCAGCAGCCACCAAGCGGTTAGCTCCTACAATGAGCAGTTCTTC | CASSHQAVSSYNEQFF
TRBJ2-1 | NA | TRBV28 | TRBD2 | TGTGCCAGCAGTGTCAAAGGGACTACGGGGTATGAGCAGTTCTTC | CASSVKGTTGYEQFF
TRBJ1-5 | NA | TRBV27 | NA | TGTGCCAGCAGTTTGGGCGGGTTGGGCAATCAGCCCCAGCATTTT | CASSLGGLGNQPQHF
TRBJ1-2 | once | TRBV7-9 | NA | TGTTCCAGCAGCCCTTCGGGGCGGGGGGCGACGGTAGTGGGTGGCTACACCTTC | CSSSPSGRGATVVGGYTF
TRBJ1-1 | NA | TRBV19 | TRBD1 | TGTGCCAGTAGTATAGATGGGACAGCGAACACTGAAGCTTTCTTT | CASSIDGTANTEAFF
TRBJ2-1 | NA | TRBV4-3 | NA | TGCGCCAGCAGCCAAGCCCCCTTGGCAGGTCGAGTTGAGCAGTTCTTC | CASSQAPLAGRVEQFF
TRBJ2-2 | NA | TRBV7-2 | TRBD2 | TGTGCCAGCACCACCACCAAAGGGGGCGGGAGGGGGGCCGGGGAGCTGTTTTTT | CASTTTKGGGRGAGELFF
TRBJ2-3 | once | TRBV4-1 | TRBD1 | TGCGCCAGCAGCCAAGAGGACAGGAACACAGATACGCAGTATTTT | CASSQEDRNTDTQYF
TRBJ2-3 | NA | TRBV5-6 | NA | TGTGCCAGCAGCTTGCCAGGGAGCACAGATACGCAGTATTTT | CASSLPGSTDTQYF
TRBJ2-7 | few | TRBV10-3 | NA | TGTGCCATCAGTGTCCTACTAGGAGGGAGGGAGCAGTACTTC | CAISVLLGGREQYF
TRBJ2-1 | NA | TRBV25-1 | TRBD2 | TGTGCCAGCAGTGAGGTTTTCGGGAGGGCCTCTCCACAGTTCTTC | CASSEVFGRASPQFF
TRBJ1-2 | NA | TRBV6-5 | NA | TGTGCCAGCAGTTATCGGGGGAGTATAGGTGGCTACACCTTC | CASSYRGSIGGYTF
TRBJ2-1 | NA | TRBV4-3 | TRBD1 | TGCGCCAGCAGCCGCGGGGACCCACAGGGGGCTTCCTACAATGAGCAGTTCTTC | CASSRGDPQGASYNEQFF
TRBJ2-3 | NA | TRBV30 | TRBD1 | TGTGCCTGGAGTGCGGACAGGGGGGTCACAGATACGCAGTATTTT | CAWSADRGVTDTQYF
TRBJ1-5 | NA | TRBV7-9 | NA | TGTGCCAGCAGCTTAGGGACCGGGACACTTGGCGGGCCTCAGCCCCAGCATTTT | CASSLGTGTLGGPQPQHF
TRBJ1-4 | once | TRBV27 | NA | TGTGCCAGCGGTTTGTGGGGAGGTGAAAAACTGTTTTTT | CASGLWGGEKLFF
TRBJ2-3 | NA | TRBV30 | TRBD2 | TGTGCCTGGAGTGTCCCGGGACTAGCGGGATCCACAGATACGCAGTATTTT | CAWSVPGLAGSTDTQYF
TRBJ1-3 | once | TRBV6-1 | TRBD1 | TGTGCCAGCAGTGAAGGAAGGACAGGACTACTATTCCTCTCTGGAAACACCATATATTTT | CASSEGRTGLLFLSGNTIYF
TRBJ1-4 | NA | TRBV27 | NA | TGTGCCAGCAGCCCTCCCCCGGGGATTTGGCGTGGAAAACTGTTTTTT | CASSPPPGIWRGKLFF
TRBJ1-2 | NA | TRBV6-1 | NA | TGTGCCAGCAGTGCATGGGGGGGGGACTATGGCTACACCTTC | CASSAWGGDYGYTF
TRBJ1-2 | once | TRBV6-5 | NA | TGTGCCAGCACCACCCGGGGGGGGAACTATGGCTACACCTTC | CASTTRGGNYGYTF
TRBJ1-1 | NA | TRBV19 | NA | TGTGCCAGTAGTATAGCTTCGGGGACTGAAGCTTTCTTT | CASSIASGTEAFF
TRBJ2-3 | NA | TRBV5-1 | NA | TGCGCCAGCAGCAGCGGAGGGCGGAGCACAGATACGCAGTATTTT | CASSSGGRSTDTQYF
TRBJ2-1 | NA | TRBV9 | NA | TGTGCCAGCAGCGCCGGGGGTTACAATGAGCAGTTCTTC | CASSAGGYNEQFF
TRBJ1-2 | NA | TRBV27 | TRBD1 | TGTGCCAGCAGGCCGGACAGGGGAGATGGCTACACCTTC | CASRPDRGDGYTF
TRBJ1-1 | few | TRBV6-5 | NA | TGTGCCAGCAGTTACTCGTCCAGGGCCACTGAAGCTTTCTTT | CASSYSSRATEAFF
TRBJ2-3 | once | TRBV30 | TRBD1 | TGTGCCTGGAGTCAGGACAGGGACAGCACAGATACGCAGTATTTT | CAWSQDRDSTDTQYF
TRBJ2-1 | NA | TRBV4-2 | NA | TGTGCCAGCAGCCAGGGGGCGCGGGAGCAGTTCTTC | CASSQGAREQFF
TRBJ1-5 | NA | TRBV27 | TRBD1 | TGTGCCAGCAGTCCGTCTGGGACAGGGGGCGCCTATCAGCCCCAGCATTTT | CASSPSGTGGAYQPQHF
TRBJ2-3 | once | TRBV7-9 | TRBD1 | TGTGCCAGCAGCTTCGACAGGGTACCAGATACGCAGTATTTT | CASSFDRVPDTQYF
TRBJ1-1 | NA | TRBV18 | NA | TGTGCCAGCTCCCCGGCCCCAGGGTTGAACACTGAAGCTTTCTTT | CASSPAPGLNTEAFF
TRBJ2-2 | few | TRBV28 | TRBD2 | TGTGCCAGCAGTCCCGGGGGGGCCGGGGAGCTGTTTTTT | CASSPGGAGELFF
TRBJ2-3 | NA | TRBV10-2 | TRBD2 | TGCGCCAGCAGTGTAAGCGGGATTTCAAGGGATACGCAGTATTTT | CASSVSGISRDTQYF
TRBJ1-1 | once | TRBV30 | TRBD1 | TGTGCCTGGAGTACAACCGGGACAGGGGCAATCAATGGTGGGAACACTGAAGCTTTCTTT | CAWSTTGTGAINGGNTEAFF
TRBJ2-3 | NA | TRBV25-1 | TRBD2 | TGTGCCAGCAGTGAATCGGACGGGAGGGTATGGCGCACAGATACGCAGTATTTT | CASSESDGRVWRTDTQYF
TRBJ2-1 | once | TRBV9 | TRBD2 | TGTGCCAGCAGCCTTGAAGGGACTAGAAGCGATGAGCAGTTCTTC | CASSLEGTRSDEQFF
TRBJ2-7 | NA | TRBV28 | TRBD2 | TGTGCCAGCAGTCCCCCGGAATTTAAGCTAGCGGGGGCCTACGAGCAGTACTTC | CASSPPEFKLAGAYEQYF
TRBJ1-5 | NA | TRBV30 | NA | TGTGCCTGGAGTTTAAATAGCAATCAGCCCCAGCATTTT | CAWSLNSNQPQHF
TRBJ1-2 | NA | TRBV7-8 | NA | TGTGCCAGCAGCTTAGGCAGGGTACCCTATGGCTACACCTTC | CASSLGRVPYGYTF
TRBJ1-3 | NA | TRBV28 | NA | TGTGCCAGCAGGCCCGGACAGACCTCTGGAAACACCATATATTTT | CASRPGQTSGNTIYF
TRBJ2-2 | NA | TRBV4-3 | NA | TGCGCCAGCAGCCAAGATTGGGGCCCTAACAACCCCGGGGAGCTGTTTTTT | CASSQDWGPNNPGELFF
TRBJ2-5 | NA | TRBV29-1 | NA | TGCAGCGTTGACCTCCTTGCGGGTCCTACCCATCCTCAAGAGACCCAGTACTTC | CSVDLLAGPTHPQETQYF
TRBJ1-1 | NA | TRBV25-1 | TRBD1 | TGTGCCAGCAGTGGAGGGACAGGGCGGGCTTTCTTT | CASSGGTGRAFF
TRBJ2-7 | NA | TRBV5-4 | TRBD1 | TGTGCCAGCAGCTTGGACAGGCCCTCAGGGGGTTACGAGCAGTACTTC | CASSLDRPSGGYEQYF
TRBJ2-4 | NA | TRBV21-1 | NA | TGTGCCAGCAGCAAAAATCCGGGAGGGCCCTCGGGCAAAAACATTCAGTACTTC | CASSKNPGGPSGKNIQYF